This T cell receptor (beta chain) was recorded in a study of blood T cell repertoires in COVID-19. Study context: There were acute and convalescent COVID-19 samples, and they came from the United States, Italy and Spain. PBMCs, B-cell-depleted T cells, or T cells were the source of the cDNA or gDNA that made up the material.

Using immunoSEQ multiplex PCR, the repertoire was profiled, and TCRdb retains in-frame clones only, with some absent. In the table there are approximately 300,000 clones, roughly nine tenths of which are singletons. The CDR3 is 16 residues long. The V gene end was trimmed by 3 bases and the J gene end by 2 bases; junction bases not matched to a gene: 4. Germline V gives CDR1 MGHDK, CDR2 SYGVNS. This sequence joins TRBV25-1 and TRBJ2-1; 10 bases agree with TRBD2. Sequencing used peripheral blood. This TCR came from a man aged 18 to 29 who had recovered from COVID-19. The CDR3 nucleotides are TGTGCCAGCAGTGACAGTGGACTAGCGGCCTACAATGAGCAGTTCTTC. It encodes CASSDSGLAAYNEQFF.